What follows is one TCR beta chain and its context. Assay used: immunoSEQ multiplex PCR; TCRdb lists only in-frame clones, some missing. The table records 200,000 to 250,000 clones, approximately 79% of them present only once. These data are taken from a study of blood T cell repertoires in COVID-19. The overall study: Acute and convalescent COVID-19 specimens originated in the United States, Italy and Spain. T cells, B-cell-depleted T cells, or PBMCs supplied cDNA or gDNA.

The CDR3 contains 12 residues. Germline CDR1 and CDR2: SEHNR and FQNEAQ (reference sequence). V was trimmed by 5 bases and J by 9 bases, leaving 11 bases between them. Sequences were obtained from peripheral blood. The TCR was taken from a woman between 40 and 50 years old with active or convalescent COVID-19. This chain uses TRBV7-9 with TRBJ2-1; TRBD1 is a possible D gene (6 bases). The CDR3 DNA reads TGTGCCAGCAGCCTACAGGGAAGTGAGCAGTTCTTC. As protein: CASSLQGSEQFF.